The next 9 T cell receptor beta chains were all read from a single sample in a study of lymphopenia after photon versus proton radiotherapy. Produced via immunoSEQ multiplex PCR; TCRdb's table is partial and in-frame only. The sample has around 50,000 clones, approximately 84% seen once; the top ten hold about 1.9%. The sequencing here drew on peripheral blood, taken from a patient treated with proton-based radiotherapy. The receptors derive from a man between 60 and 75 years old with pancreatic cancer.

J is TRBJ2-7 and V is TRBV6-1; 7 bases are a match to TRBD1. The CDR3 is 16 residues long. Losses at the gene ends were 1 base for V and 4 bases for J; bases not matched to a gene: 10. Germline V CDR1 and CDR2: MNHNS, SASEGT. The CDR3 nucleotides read TGTGCCAGCAGTGAAGAGACAGGGAGTTTATGGTACGAGCAGTACTTC. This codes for CASSEETGSLWYEQYF.

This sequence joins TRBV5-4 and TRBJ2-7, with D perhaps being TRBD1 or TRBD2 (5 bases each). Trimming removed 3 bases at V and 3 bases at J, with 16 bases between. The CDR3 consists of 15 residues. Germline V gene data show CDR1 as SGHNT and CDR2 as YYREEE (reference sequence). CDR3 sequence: CASSSQGGGGYEQYF. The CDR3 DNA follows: TGTGCCAGCAGCTCCCAGGGTGGAGGAGGCTACGAGCAGTACTTC.

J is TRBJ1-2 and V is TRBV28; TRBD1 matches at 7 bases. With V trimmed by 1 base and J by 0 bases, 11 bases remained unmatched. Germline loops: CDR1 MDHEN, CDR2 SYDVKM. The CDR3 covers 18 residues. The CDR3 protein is CASSLSTTGAVANYGYTF. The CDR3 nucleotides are TGTGCCAGCAGTTTATCCACAACAGGGGCGGTGGCTAACTATGGCTACACCTTC.

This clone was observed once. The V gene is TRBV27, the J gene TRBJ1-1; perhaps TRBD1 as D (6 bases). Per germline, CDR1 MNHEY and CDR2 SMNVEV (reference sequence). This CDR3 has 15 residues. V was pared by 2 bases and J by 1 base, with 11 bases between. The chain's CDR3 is CASSLTQTGNTEAFF. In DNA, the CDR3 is TGTGCCAGCAGTTTAACCCAGACAGGGAACACTGAAGCTTTCTTT.

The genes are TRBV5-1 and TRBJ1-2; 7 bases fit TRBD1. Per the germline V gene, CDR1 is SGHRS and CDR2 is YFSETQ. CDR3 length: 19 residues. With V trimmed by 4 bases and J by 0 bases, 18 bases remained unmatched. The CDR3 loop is CASSGRSAARGEANYGYTF. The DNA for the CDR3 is TGCGCCAGCAGCGGACGCTCAGCGGCCAGGGGGGAAGCTAACTATGGCTACACCTTC.

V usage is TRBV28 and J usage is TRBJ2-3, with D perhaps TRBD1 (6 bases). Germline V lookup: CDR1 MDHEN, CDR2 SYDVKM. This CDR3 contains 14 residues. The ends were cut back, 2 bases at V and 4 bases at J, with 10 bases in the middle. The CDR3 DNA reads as TGTGCCAGCAGTTTAAACAGGGATTCAGATACGCAGTATTTT. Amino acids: CASSLNRDSDTQYF.

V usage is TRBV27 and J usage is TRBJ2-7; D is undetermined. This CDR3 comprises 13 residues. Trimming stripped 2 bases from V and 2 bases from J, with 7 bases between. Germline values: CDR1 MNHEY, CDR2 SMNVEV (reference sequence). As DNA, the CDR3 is TGTGCCAGCAGTTTACTGGGAACCTACGAGCAGTACTTC. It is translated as CASSLLGTYEQYF.

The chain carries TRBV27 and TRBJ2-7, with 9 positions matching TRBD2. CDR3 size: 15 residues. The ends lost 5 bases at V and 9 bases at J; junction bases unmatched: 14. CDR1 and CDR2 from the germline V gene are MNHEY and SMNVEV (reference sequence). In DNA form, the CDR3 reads TGTGCCAGCAGTCCAAACCCGGGACTAGCAGTGAGGCAGTACTTC. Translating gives CASSPNPGLAVRQYF.

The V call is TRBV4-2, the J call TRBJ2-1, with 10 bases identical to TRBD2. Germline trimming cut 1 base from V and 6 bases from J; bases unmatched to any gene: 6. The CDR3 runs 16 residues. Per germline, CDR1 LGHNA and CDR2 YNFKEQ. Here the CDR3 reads CASSQGASGSGNEQFF. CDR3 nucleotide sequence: TGTGCCAGCAGCCAAGGGGCTAGCGGGAGCGGCAATGAGCAGTTCTTC.